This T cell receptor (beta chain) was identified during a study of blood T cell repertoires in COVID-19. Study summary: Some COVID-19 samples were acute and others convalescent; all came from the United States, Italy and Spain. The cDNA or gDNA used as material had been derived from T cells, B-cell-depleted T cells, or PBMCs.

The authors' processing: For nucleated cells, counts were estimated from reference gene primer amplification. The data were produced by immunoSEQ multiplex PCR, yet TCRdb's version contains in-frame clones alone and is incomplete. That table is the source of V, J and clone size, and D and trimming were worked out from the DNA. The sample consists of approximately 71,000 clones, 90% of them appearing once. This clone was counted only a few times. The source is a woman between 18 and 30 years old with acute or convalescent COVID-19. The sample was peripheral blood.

The DNA of the CDR3 is TGTGCCAGCCGACAGGGGGCAAATGGCTACACCTTC. It encodes CASRQGANGYTF. This sequence joins TRBV2 and TRBJ1-2; 10 positions agree with TRBD1. The length of the CDR3 is 12 residues. The junction had 3 bases not matched to a gene; V was cut back by 8 bases and J by 6 bases. CDR1 is SNHLY, CDR2 FYNNEI, per germline.